This T cell receptor (beta chain) was profiled in a study of persistence of HIV-infected CD4 T cells. This was the immunoSEQ version 4 assay in survey mode. Some clones are missing from TCRdb's copy, which holds only in-frame ones; the method was immunoSEQ multiplex PCR. The sample gives under 55,000 clones, roughly 90% of which show up once; roughly 0.46% is in the top ten. Germline CDR1 and CDR2: DFQATT and SNEGSKA (reference sequence). V was trimmed by 5 bases and J by 6 bases, leaving 11 bases between them. CDR3 size: 11 residues. This nonspecific control used anti-CD3/anti-CD28 bead stimulation of CD4+ T cells. CD4+ T cells upregulating both CD40 ligand and CD69 were sorted as responding cells. CD8-depleted PBMCs were stimulated roughly 17 hours with anti-CD28/CD49d costimulation, CD40-blocking antibody and enfuvirtide. Details on this clone: Its antigen is as yet unknown.

The sequencing here drew on CD4+ T cells sorted from PBMCs after roughly 17-hour stimulation, taken from a patient who received antiretroviral therapy. The clonotype originates from an adult woman with HIV who was CMV-seropositive. The V gene is TRBV20-1, the J gene TRBJ2-7; no reliable D call. As DNA, the CDR3 is TGCAGTGCTCGCGTTTCGGCCGAGCAGTACTTC. Translated, it gives CSARVSAEQYF.